The 6 T cell receptor beta chains listed next were all sequenced from one sample in a study of blood T cell repertoires in COVID-19. Sequenced by immunoSEQ multiplex PCR; TCRdb stores in-frame clones only, minus some. The sample has roughly 220,000 clones; around four fifths are singletons. The sequenced sample was peripheral blood. The source of these receptors is a young man with active or convalescent COVID-19.

This chain connects TRBV6-2 or TRBV6-3 to TRBJ2-5; 10 bases are shared with TRBD2. With V trimmed by 1 base and J by 2 bases, 1 base remained unmatched. Germline V gene lookup returns CDR1 MNHEY and CDR2 SVGEGT. CDR3 size: 15 residues. Written as DNA, the CDR3 is TGTGCCAGCAGTTACTTAGCGGGAGGACAAGAGACCCAGTACTTC. Amino acids: CASSYLAGGQETQYF.

The rearrangement joins TRBV6-5 to TRBJ1-2, with D perhaps matching TRBD1 (5 bases). CDR3 length equals 12 residues. Trimming left V 10 bases short and J 2 bases short, with 11 bases between. Germline V lookup: CDR1 MNHEY, CDR2 SVGAGI. As DNA, the CDR3 is TGTGCCACCGGGGGACGGAACTATGGCTACACCTTC. This translates into CATGGRNYGYTF.

The chain uses TRBV6-2 or TRBV6-3 and TRBJ1-1; the D is unclear. Germline CDR1 MNHEY, CDR2 SVGEGT. Trimming took 1 base from V and 1 from J, leaving 7 bases between them. This CDR3 is 14 amino acids long. The CDR3 sequence is CASSYWVANTEAFF. The DNA of the CDR3 is TGTGCCAGCAGTTACTGGGTAGCGAACACTGAAGCTTTCTTT.

The rearrangement joins TRBV6-2 or TRBV6-3 to TRBJ1-1; D gene ambiguous. V lost 2 bases and J lost 1, with 8 bases in between. The CDR3 is 14 amino acids. Germline loops: CDR1 MNHEY, CDR2 SVGEGT. CDR3 in DNA: TGTGCCAGCAGTTACGGCAGGTGGAACACTGAAGCTTTCTTT. Its protein product is CASSYGRWNTEAFF.

This clone was seen a single time. The V call is TRBV3-1 (or the pseudogene TRBV3-2), the J call TRBJ2-3; TRBD2 agrees at 8 bases. This CDR3 is 16 amino acids long. Per germline, CDR1 LGHDT and CDR2 YNNKEL (reference sequence). The junction had 6 bases not matched to a gene; V was cut back by 3 bases and J by 1 base. The CDR3 DNA is TGTGCCAGCAGCCACCCGGGACTAGGAGGCACAGATACGCAGTATTTT. Translating it yields CASSHPGLGGTDTQYF.

The chain recombines TRBV2 with TRBJ2-2; 12 nucleotides line up with TRBD2. Germline loops: CDR1 SNHLY, CDR2 FYNNEI. Trimming removed 0 bases from V and 4 bases from J; junction bases left unmatched: 3. The CDR3 has 17 residues. The CDR3: CASSEAGGLAGTGELFF. The CDR3 nucleotides read TGTGCCAGCAGTGAAGCGGGGGGACTAGCGGGCACCGGGGAGCTGTTTTTT.